The next 14 T cell receptor beta chains were all read from a single sample in a study of cytomegalovirus exposure and HLA in healthy donors. The PCR employed 60 Vbeta primers together with 13 Jbeta primers. Generated by immunoSEQ multiplex PCR, the TCRdb table keeps only in-frame clones and is missing some. The profile shows over 150,000 clones, 71% of them singletons. Sequencing was carried out using PBMCs. Receptors were obtained from a woman in her 30s in good health and CMV-seronegative.

This clone showed up just a few times. V gene TRBV2 combines with J gene TRBJ1-5; tentative D call: TRBD1 (6 bases). This CDR3 is 16 amino acids long. CDR1 and CDR2 from the germline V gene are SNHLY and FYNNEI. Trimming shortened V by 8 bases and J by 2 bases, and 19 bases separated the two germline ends. This CDR3 is CASATWGLGGNQPQHF. The DNA for the CDR3 is TGTGCCAGCGCGACGTGGGGGCTCGGCGGCAATCAGCCCCAGCATTTT.

V gene TRBV6-4 combines with J gene TRBJ1-5; D may be TRBD1 (5 bases). CDR3 size: 14 residues. Germline CDR1 MRHNA, CDR2 SNTAGT. Trimming removed 5 bases at V and 6 bases at J, with 14 bases between. The CDR3 nucleotides are TGTGCCAGCAGTCGGGACCCGGGGGGTCAGCCCCAGCATTTT. It codes for CASSRDPGGQPQHF.

This clone was seen only once. The CDR3 loop is CASSVGLHQETQYF. As DNA, the CDR3 is TGTGCCAGCAGCGTAGGACTGCACCAAGAGACCCAGTACTTC. J is TRBJ2-5 and V is TRBV9, with D unresolved. The germline V gene has CDR1 SGDLS and CDR2 YYNGEE. The CDR3 totals 14 residues. The V end lost 0 bases, the J end lost 0 bases, and 6 bases lay between the germline ends.

This chain connects TRBV7-2 to TRBJ1-3; 9 positions agree with TRBD1. The junction had 9 bases not matched to a gene; V was cut back by 3 bases and J by 0 bases. CDR1 and CDR2 (germline): SGHTA, FQGNSA. This CDR3 comprises 18 residues. CDR3 DNA sequence: TGTGCCAGCAGCTTTAAACAAACAGGGGGCAGCTCTGGAAACACCATATATTTT. This translates into CASSFKQTGGSSGNTIYF.

The chain links TRBV7-9 to TRBJ2-5, with D possibly TRBD1 on 6 matching bases. The CDR3 is made up of 13 amino acids. V was cut by 0 bases and J by 7 bases, with 9 bases left in between. CDR1 and CDR2 (germline): SEHNR, FQNEAQ (reference sequence). The CDR3 DNA follows: TGTGCCAGCAGCTTAGCGGGGGCAGTGACCCAGTACTTC. Translation: CASSLAGAVTQYF. The entire variable domain, with the rest obtained from reference TRBV7-9 and TRBJ2-5, is as follows: DTGVSQNPRHKITKRGQNVTFRCDPISEHNRLYWYRQTLGQGPEFLTYFQNEAQLEKSRLLSDRFSAERPKGSFSTLEIQRTEQGDSAMYLCASSLAGAVTQYFGPGTRLLVL.

The chain employs TRBV6-1 and TRBJ2-7; D not resolved. The germline V and J ends were trimmed by 8 bases and 2 bases, with 16 bases remaining between them. CDR3 length: 14 amino acids. In germline, CDR1 is MNHNS, CDR2 SASEGT. In nucleotides, the CDR3 is TGTGCCAGCCTCGGATTTAGTCTAGCCTACGAGCAGTACTTC. This translates into CASLGFSLAYEQYF.

V usage is TRBV27 and J usage is TRBJ2-1; the D is unclear. Trimming left V 5 bases short and J 3 bases short, with 8 bases between. Per germline, CDR1 MNHEY and CDR2 SMNVEV (reference sequence). The CDR3 extends over 13 amino acids. CDR3 bases: TGTGCCAGCAGTGCAGTTCTCTACAATGAGCAGTTCTTC. Its protein product is CASSAVLYNEQFF.

This chain joins TRBV14 and TRBJ2-1; 8 nucleotides align to TRBD1. The CDR3 runs to 15 residues. V dropped 8 bases and J dropped 0; count of bases not matched to a gene: 6. Looked up from germline, CDR1 is SGHDN and CDR2 is FVKESK. In DNA, the CDR3 is TGTGCCAGCTTACCCACAGGGGGCTCCTACAATGAGCAGTTCTTC. Translation gives CASLPTGGSYNEQFF.

The chain employs TRBV5-1 and TRBJ2-1; TRBD2 agrees at 15 bases. The junction had 5 bases not matched to a gene; V was cut back by 0 bases and J by 7 bases. The germline V gene encodes CDR1 SGHRS and CDR2 YFSETQ. CDR3 length: 17 amino acids. The CDR3 DNA follows: TGCGCCAGCAGCTTGGGGGGACTAGCGGGAGGTGGAAATGAGCAGTTCTTC. It specifies CASSLGGLAGGGNEQFF. Looking up the rest from reference TRBV5-1 and TRBJ2-1 gives the full variable domain: KAGVTQTPRYLIKTRGQQVTLSCSPISGHRSVSWYQQTPGQGLQFLFEYFSETQRNKGNFPGRFSGRQFSNSRSEMNVSTLELGDSALYLCASSLGGLAGGGNEQFFGPGTRLTVL.

The genes are TRBV4-1 and TRBJ2-1; 8 bases agree with TRBD2. From germline, CDR1 is MGHRA and CDR2 YSYEKL. This CDR3 region has 12 residues. With V trimmed by 4 bases and J by 8 bases, 1 base remained unmatched. CDR3 sequence: CASSPGGDEQFF. The DNA of the CDR3 is TGCGCCAGCAGCCCGGGAGGGGATGAGCAGTTCTTC.

The chain couples TRBV5-4 to TRBJ2-2; D perhaps matches TRBD2 (6 bases). The CDR3 contains 17 residues. Between the trimmed V and J ends, which lost 0 bases and 0 bases, there was a span of 12 bases. CDR1 is SGHNT and CDR2 is YYREEE in the germline V gene (reference sequence). CDR3 protein: CASSLGRGRANTGELFF. As DNA, the CDR3 is TGTGCCAGCAGCTTGGGGCGGGGTAGGGCGAACACCGGGGAGCTGTTTTTT.

J is TRBJ2-7 and V is TRBV7-3, with 9 bases identical to TRBD1. J gave up 3 bases and V 5 bases, and 5 bases lay outside the gene matches. CDR1 is SGHTA and CDR2 is FQGTGA in the germline V gene. The CDR3 is 14 amino acids. CDR3 loop: CASSLTGGIYEQYF. The CDR3 bases are TGTGCCAGCAGCCTGACAGGGGGTATCTACGAGCAGTACTTC.

This rearrangement joins TRBV30 to TRBJ1-6; 8 nucleotides align to TRBD1. The CDR3 loop spans 14 amino acids. CDR1 GTSNPN and CDR2 SVGIG come from the germline V gene (reference sequence). V was pared by 0 bases and J by 10 bases, with 5 bases of the junction left unmatched. CDR3 loop: CAWSVGQGGSPLHF. The CDR3 DNA reads TGTGCCTGGAGTGTAGGACAGGGAGGATCACCCCTCCACTTT.

The CDR3 nucleotides are TGTGCCAGCAGTCACAGGGTGGGCGAGACCCAGTACTTC. Translating it yields CASSHRVGETQYF. The chain is built from TRBV6-5 and TRBJ2-5; D is possibly TRBD1 (6 bases). V was clipped by 5 bases and J by 5 bases, with 12 bases between them. The length of the CDR3 is 13 residues. CDR1 and CDR2 from the germline V gene are MNHEY and SVGAGI.